This paragraph covers one T cell receptor beta chain sequence. Its target is not known. This sample was taken from a study of cytomegalovirus exposure and HLA in healthy donors. Use of 60 Vbeta and 13 Jbeta primers characterized the PCR. Per the original data handling: A follow-up analysis tallied approximately 85 million unique TCR beta chains, some 11 million shared. Repertoires were generated with immunoSEQ multiplex PCR, while TCRdb's copy carries only in-frame clones and drops some. For V, J and clone size, that table is used; D and trimming come from the DNA. This table has some 170,000 clones, around 80% appearing once. Donors likely had unrecorded immune exposures despite being nominally healthy when sampled. V lost 1 base to trimming and J lost 0 bases; unmatched junction nucleotides: 6. Germline V gene lookup returns CDR1 SGHTA and CDR2 FQGNSA. The CDR3 length is 16 residues. Study conclusions and caveats: It was reportedly the case that the classifier diagnosed cytomegalovirus status with high specificity and sensitivity.

Sequencing was done on a sample of PBMCs. The sequence was obtained from a man aged 40-49 years in good health and CMV-seronegative. This chain uses TRBV7-2 with TRBJ2-7; 7 nucleotides line up with TRBD1. DNA for the CDR3: TGTGCCAGCAGCTTAGGTGGGACAGCAAACTCCTACGAGCAGTACTTC. The encoded protein is CASSLGGTANSYEQYF.